This T cell receptor beta chain was observed in a study of human T cells and chemical hapten exposure. General study results and limits: Among TCRs, those above 1 in 1000 frequency were unaffected by DPC sensitization.

The authors' total RNA extraction used unfractionated whole blood. Details on this clonotype: Its antigen is still unknown. This may be a read error, as it is one base from a much larger clone.

Individual cDNA molecules had unique molecular identifiers attached to them by the library. How the authors handled the data: Individual samples carried between about 23,224 and 700,000 TCRs, with roughly 96,000 as the median. Using its own MiXCR run on the 5' RACE reads, TCRdb lists one record per CDR3 protein. These V and J calls originate from TCRdb's pipeline instead of the authors' own analysis. This sample has about 140,000 distinct CDR3 sequences, with around 4% found just once. This CDR3 has 17 amino acids. With V trimmed by 2 bases and J by 5 bases, 15 bases remained unmatched. In germline, CDR1 is SGHTA, CDR2 FQGNSA.

The gene calls are TRBV7-2 and TRBJ2-7; 7 bases align to TRBD1. This TCR derives from a female donor in good health. CDR3 residues: CASSLQTGTAQADEQYF. CDR3 in DNA: TGTGCCAGCAGCTTACAAACCGGGACAGCGCAAGCCGACGAGCAGTACTTC.